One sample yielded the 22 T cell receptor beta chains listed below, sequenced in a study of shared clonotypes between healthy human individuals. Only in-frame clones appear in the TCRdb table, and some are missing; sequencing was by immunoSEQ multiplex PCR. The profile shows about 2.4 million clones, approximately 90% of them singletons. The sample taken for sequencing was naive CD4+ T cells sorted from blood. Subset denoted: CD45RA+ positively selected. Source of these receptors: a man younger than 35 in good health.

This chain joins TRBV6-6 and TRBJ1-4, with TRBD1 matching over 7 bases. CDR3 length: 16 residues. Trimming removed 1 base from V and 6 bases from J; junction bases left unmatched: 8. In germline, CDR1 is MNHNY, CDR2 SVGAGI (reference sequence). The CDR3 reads CASSYYRQGWDEKLFF. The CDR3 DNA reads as TGTGCCAGCAGTTACTATCGACAGGGTTGGGATGAAAAACTGTTTTTT.

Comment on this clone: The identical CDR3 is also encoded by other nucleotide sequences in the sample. CDR3 sequence: CASSLGGLNTEAFF. For the CDR3, the DNA is TGTGCCAGCAGCTTGGGGGGGTTGAACACTGAAGCTTTCTTT. V and J are TRBV5-4 and TRBJ1-1; D might be TRBD1 (5 bases). V was cut by 0 bases and J by 0 bases, with 6 bases left in between. This CDR3 is built from 14 residues. Looked up from germline, CDR1 is SGHNT and CDR2 is YYREEE (reference sequence).

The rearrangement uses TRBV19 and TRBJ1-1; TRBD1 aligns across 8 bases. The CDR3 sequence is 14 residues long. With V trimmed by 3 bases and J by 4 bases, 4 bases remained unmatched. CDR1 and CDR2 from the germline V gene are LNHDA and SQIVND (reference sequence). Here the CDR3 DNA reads TGTGCCAGTAGTATTGGACAGGGATTCACTGAAGCTTTCTTT. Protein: CASSIGQGFTEAFF.

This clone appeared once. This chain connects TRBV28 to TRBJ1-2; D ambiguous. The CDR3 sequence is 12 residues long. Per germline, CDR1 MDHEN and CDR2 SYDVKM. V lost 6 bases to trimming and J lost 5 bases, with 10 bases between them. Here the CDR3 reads CASSSLGYGYTF. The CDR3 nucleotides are TGTGCCAGCAGCTCCCTGGGATATGGCTACACCTTC.

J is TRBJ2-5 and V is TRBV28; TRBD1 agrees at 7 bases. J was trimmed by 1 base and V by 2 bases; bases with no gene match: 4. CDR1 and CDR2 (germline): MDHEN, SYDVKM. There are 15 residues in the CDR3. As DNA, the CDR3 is TGTGCCAGCAGTTTAGTGGACAGGATCCAAGAGACCCAGTACTTC. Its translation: CASSLVDRIQETQYF.

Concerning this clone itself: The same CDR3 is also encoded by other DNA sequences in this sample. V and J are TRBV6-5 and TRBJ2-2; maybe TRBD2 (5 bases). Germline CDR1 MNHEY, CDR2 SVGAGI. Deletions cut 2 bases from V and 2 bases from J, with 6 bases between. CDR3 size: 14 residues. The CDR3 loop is CASSYGRNTGELFF. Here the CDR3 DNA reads TGTGCCAGCAGTTACGGGAGAAACACCGGGGAGCTGTTTTTT.

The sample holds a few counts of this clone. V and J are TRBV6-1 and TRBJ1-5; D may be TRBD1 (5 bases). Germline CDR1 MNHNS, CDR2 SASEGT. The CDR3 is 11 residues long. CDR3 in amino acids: CARRGDQPQHF. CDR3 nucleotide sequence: TGTGCGCGGCGGGGGGATCAGCCCCAGCATTTT.

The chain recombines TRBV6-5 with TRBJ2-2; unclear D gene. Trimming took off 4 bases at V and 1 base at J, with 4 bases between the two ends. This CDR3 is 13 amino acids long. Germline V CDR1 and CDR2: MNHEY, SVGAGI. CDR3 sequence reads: CASSSQNTGELFF. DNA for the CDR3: TGTGCCAGCAGTTCCCAGAACACCGGGGAGCTGTTTTTT.

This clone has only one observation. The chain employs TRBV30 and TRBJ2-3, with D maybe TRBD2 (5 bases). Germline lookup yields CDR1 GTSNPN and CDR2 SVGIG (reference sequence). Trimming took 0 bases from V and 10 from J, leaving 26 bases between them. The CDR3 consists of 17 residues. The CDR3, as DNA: TGTGCCTGGAGTGTAGCGCCACCGCAAGGGTCTCGGGGTGCGCAGTATTTT. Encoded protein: CAWSVAPPQGSRGAQYF.

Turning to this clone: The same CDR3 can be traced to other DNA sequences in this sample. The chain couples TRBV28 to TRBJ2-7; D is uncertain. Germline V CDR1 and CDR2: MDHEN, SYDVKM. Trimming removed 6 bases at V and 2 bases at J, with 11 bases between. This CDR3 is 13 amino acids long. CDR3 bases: TGTGCCAGCAGCTCCGGGCCCCCCTACGAGCAGTACTTC. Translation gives CASSSGPPYEQYF.

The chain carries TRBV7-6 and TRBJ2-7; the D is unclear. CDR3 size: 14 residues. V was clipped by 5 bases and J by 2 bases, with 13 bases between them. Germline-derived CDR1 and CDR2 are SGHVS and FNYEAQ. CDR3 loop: CASSREPVTYEQYF. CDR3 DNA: TGTGCCAGCAGCCGCGAGCCGGTCACCTACGAGCAGTACTTC.

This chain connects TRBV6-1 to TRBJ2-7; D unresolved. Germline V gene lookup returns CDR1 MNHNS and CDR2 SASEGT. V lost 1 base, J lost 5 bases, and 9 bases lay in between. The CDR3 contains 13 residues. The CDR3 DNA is TGTGCCAGCAGTGAAGGGTATAGGGACGAGCAGTACTTC. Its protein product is CASSEGYRDEQYF.

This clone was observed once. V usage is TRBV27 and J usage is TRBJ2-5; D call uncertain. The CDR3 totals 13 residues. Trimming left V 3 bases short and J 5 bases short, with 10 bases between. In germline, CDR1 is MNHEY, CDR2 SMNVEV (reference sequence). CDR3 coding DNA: TGTGCCAGCAGTTTTAGGTGGAGTGAGACCCAGTACTTC. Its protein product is CASSFRWSETQYF.

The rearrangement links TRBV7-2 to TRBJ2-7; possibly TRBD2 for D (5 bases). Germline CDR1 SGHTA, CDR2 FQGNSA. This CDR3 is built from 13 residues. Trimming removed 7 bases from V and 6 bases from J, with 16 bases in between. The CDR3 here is CASTVDGGGEQYF. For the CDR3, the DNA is TGTGCCAGCACCGTAGACGGAGGAGGCGAGCAGTACTTC.

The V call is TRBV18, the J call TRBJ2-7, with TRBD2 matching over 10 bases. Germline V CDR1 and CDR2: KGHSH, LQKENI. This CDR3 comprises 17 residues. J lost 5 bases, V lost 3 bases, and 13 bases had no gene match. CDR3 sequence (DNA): TGTGCCAGCTCACCCCGGCGGCTAGCGGGAGACAAGGACGAGCAGTACTTC. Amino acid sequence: CASSPRRLAGDKDEQYF. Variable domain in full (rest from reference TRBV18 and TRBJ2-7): NAGVMQNPRHLVRRRGQEARLRCSPMKGHSHVYWYRQLPEEGLKFMVYLQKENIIDESGMPKERFSAEFPKEGPSILRIQQVVRGDSAAYFCASSPRRLAGDKDEQYFGPGTRLTVT.

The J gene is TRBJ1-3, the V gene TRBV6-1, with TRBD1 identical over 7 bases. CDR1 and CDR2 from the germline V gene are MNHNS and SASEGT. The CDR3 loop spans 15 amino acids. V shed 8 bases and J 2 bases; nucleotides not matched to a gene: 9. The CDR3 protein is CASARVQGAGNTIYF. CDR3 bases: TGTGCCAGCGCGAGGGTCCAGGGGGCTGGAAACACCATATATTTT.

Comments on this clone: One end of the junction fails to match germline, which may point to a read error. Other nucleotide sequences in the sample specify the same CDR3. CDR3 in DNA: TGCGCCAGCAGCCCGGACAGGGCAGCCCTCCACTTT. Translated: CASSPDRAALHF. V usage is TRBV11-2 and J usage is TRBJ1-6; TRBD1 agrees at 8 bases. The CDR3 extends over 12 amino acids. CDR1 SGHAT and CDR2 FQNNGV come from the germline V gene.

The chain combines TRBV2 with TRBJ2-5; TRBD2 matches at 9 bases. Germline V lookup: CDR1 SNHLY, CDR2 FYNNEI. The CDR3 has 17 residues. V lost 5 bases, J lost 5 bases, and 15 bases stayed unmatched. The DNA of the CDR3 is TGTGCCAGCAGTATTAAACCGGCACTAGCGGGTAGTGAGACCCAGTACTTC. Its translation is CASSIKPALAGSETQYF.

In nucleotides, the CDR3 is TGCGCCAGCAGAACCAGCGTAGCCAAAAACATTCAGTACTTC. It translates to CASRTSVAKNIQYF. The V gene is TRBV5-1, the J gene TRBJ2-4, with unresolved D. Trimming shortened V by 5 bases and J by 0 bases, and 9 bases separated the two germline ends. Germline CDR1 and CDR2: SGHRS and YFSETQ. The CDR3 totals 14 residues.

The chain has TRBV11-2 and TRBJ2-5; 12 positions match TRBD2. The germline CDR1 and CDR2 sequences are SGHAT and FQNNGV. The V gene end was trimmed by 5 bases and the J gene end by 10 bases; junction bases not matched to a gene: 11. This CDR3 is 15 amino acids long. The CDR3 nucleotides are TGTGCCAGCAGCCCGACTAGCGGGGGTCCGGGGGACCAGTACTTC. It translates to CASSPTSGGPGDQYF. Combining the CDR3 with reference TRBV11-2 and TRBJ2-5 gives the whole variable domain EAGVAQSPRYKIIEKRQSVAFWCNPISGHATLYWYQQILGQGPKLLIQFQNNGVVDDSQLPKDRFSAERLKGVDSTLKIQPAKLEDSAVYLCASSPTSGGPGDQYFGPGTRLLVL.

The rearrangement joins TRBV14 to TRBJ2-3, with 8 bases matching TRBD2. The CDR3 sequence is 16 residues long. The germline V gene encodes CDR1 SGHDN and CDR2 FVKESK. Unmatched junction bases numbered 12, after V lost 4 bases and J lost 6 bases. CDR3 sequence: CASSLGDGGASDTQYF. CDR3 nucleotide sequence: TGTGCCAGCAGCCTAGGGGACGGGGGGGCGTCTGATACGCAGTATTTT.

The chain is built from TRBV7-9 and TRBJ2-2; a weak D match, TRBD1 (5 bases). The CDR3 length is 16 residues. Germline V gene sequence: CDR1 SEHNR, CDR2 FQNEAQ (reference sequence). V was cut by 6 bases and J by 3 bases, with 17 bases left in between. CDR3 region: CASSYRLPGDTGELFF. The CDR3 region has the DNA TGTGCCAGCAGTTACAGGCTTCCAGGTGACACCGGGGAGCTGTTTTTT. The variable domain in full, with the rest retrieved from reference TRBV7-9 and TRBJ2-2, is DTGVSQNPRHKITKRGQNVTFRCDPISEHNRLYWYRQTLGQGPEFLTYFQNEAQLEKSRLLSDRFSAERPKGSFSTLEIQRTEQGDSAMYLCASSYRLPGDTGELFFGEGSRLTVL.